This TCR beta chain was identified in a study of T cell clonotyping in hematopoietic cell transplantation. Findings and limits, study-wide: Few recipient clonotypes overlapped donors; over 97% were de novo at given depth.

Profiled with immunoSEQ multiplex PCR; TCRdb holds only in-frame clones, not every one. The sample has 13,000 to 15,000 clones; approximately 84% are singletons. For this clone: No antigen is known for it.

This receptor was taken from a male patient aged 50 to 60 who had an allogeneic stem cell transplant from an unrelated donor, so T cells may come from the graft donor. Some clones in this sample may be carry-over from other donors' samples. The specimen was PBMCs, collected 100 days after allogeneic stem cell transplant.

For the CDR3, the DNA is TGTGCCAGCAGCTTAACCGAATCTAGCACAGATACGCAGTATTTT. As protein: CASSLTESSTDTQYF. The chain joins TRBV7-9 to TRBJ2-3; D unresolved. The ends were cut back, 2 bases at V and 0 bases at J, with 9 bases in the middle. This CDR3 region has 15 residues. Germline V gene lookup returns CDR1 SEHNR and CDR2 FQNEAQ (reference sequence).